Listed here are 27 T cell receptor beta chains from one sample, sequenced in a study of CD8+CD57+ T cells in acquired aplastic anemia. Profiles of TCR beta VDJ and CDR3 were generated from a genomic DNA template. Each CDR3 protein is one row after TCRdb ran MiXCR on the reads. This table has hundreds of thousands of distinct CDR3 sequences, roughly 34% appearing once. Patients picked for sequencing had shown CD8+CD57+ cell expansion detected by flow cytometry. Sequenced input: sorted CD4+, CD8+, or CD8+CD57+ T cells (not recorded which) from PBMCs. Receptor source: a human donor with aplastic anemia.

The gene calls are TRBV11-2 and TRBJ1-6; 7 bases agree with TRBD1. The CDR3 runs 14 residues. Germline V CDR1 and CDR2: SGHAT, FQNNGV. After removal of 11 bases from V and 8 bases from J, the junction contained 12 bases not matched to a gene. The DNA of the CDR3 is TGTGCCCCCGCAGTAGAGGGGGCTGATTCACCCCTCCACTTT. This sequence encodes CAPAVEGADSPLHF. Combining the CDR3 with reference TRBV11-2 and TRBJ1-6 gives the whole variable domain EAGVAQSPRYKIIEKRQSVAFWCNPISGHATLYWYQQILGQGPKLLIQFQNNGVVDDSQLPKDRFSAERLKGVDSTLKIQPAKLEDSAVYLCAPAVEGADSPLHFGNGTRLTVT.

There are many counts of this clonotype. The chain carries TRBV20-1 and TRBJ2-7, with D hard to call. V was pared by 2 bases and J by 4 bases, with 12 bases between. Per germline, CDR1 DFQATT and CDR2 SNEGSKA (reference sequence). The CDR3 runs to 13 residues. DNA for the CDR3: TGCAGTGCTAGAACCGCCATAGTGTACGAGCAGTACTTC. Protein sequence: CSARTAIVYEQYF.

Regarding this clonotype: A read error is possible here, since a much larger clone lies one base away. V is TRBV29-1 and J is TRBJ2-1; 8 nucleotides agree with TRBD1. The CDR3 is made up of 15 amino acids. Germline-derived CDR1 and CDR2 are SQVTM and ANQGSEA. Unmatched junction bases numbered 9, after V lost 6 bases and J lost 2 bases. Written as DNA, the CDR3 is TGCAGCGTCCCCGCAGGACAGGGACCCTACAATGAGCAGTTCTTC. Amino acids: CSVPAGQGPYNEQFF.

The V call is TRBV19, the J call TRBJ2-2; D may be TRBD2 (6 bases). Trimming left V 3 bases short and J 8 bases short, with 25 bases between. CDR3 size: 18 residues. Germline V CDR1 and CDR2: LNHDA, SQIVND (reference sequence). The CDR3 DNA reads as TGTGCCAGTAGTATCAAACCCGGGACTGCATACACGGGTGGGGAGCTGTTTTTT. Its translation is CASSIKPGTAYTGGELFF.

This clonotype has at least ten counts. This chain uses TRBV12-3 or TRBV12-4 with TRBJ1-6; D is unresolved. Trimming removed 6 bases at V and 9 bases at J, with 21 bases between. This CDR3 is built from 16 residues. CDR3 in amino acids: CASSFGPGVGSSPLHF. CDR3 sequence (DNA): TGTGCCAGCAGCTTCGGACCCGGGGTAGGTAGTTCACCCCTCCACTTT.

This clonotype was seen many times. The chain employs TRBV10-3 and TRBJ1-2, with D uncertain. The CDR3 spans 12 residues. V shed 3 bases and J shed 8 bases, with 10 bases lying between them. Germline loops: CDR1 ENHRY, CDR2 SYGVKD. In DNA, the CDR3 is TGTGCCATCAGTGAATCCAGAGGCGGCTACACCTTC. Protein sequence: CAISESRGGYTF.

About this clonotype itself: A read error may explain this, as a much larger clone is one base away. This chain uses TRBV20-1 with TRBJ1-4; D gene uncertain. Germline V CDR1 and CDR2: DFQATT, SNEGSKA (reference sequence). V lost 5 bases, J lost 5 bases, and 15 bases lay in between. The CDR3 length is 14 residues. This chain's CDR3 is CSAAVVPGNEKLFF. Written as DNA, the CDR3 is TGCAGTGCTGCCGTTGTGCCCGGGAATGAAAAACTGTTTTTT.

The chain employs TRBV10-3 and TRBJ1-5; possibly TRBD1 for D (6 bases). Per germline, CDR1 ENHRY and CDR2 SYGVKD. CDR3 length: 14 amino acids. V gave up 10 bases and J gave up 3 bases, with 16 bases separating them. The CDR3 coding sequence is TGTGCCAGCTCAGAAGGACAGACCAATCAGCCCCAGCATTTT. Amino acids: CASSEGQTNQPQHF.

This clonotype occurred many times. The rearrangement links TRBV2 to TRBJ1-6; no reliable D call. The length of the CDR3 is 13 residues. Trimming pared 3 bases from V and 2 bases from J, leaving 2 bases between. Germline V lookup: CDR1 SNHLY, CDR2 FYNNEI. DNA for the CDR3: TGTGCCAGCAGTGACCCCTATAATTCACCCCTCCACTTT. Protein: CASSDPYNSPLHF.

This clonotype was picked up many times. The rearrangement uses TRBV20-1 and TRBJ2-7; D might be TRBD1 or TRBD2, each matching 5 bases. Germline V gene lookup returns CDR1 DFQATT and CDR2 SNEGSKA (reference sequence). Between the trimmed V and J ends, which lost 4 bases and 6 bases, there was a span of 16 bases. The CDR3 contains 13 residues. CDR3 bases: TGCAGTGCTATCAGGGTCGGGATTTTCGAGCAGTACTTC. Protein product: CSAIRVGIFEQYF.

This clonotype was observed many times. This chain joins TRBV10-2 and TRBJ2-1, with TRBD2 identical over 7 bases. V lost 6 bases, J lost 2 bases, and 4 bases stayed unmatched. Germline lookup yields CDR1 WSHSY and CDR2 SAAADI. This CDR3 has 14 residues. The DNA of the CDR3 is TGCGCCAGCAGAACCGGGACTACCTACAATGAGCAGTTCTTC. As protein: CASRTGTTYNEQFF.

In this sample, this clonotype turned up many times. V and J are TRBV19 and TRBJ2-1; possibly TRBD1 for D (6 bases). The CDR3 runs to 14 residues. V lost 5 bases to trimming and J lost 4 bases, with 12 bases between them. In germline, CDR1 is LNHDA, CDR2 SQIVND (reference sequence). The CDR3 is CASSSGTLYNEQFF. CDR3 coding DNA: TGTGCCAGTAGTTCCGGGACACTGTACAATGAGCAGTTCTTC.

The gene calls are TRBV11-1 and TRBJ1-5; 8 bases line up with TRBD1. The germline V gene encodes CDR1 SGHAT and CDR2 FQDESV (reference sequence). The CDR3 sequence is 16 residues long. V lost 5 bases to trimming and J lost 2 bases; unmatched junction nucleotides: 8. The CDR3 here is CASSRTGSIGNQPQHF. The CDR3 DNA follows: TGTGCCAGCAGCCGGACAGGGAGTATTGGCAATCAGCCCCAGCATTTT.

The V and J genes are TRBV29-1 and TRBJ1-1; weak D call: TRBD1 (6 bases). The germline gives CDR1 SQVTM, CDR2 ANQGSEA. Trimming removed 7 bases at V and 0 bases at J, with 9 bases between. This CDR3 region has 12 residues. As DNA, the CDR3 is TGCAGCGGGGACATGTTGAACACTGAAGCTTTCTTT. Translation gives CSGDMLNTEAFF.

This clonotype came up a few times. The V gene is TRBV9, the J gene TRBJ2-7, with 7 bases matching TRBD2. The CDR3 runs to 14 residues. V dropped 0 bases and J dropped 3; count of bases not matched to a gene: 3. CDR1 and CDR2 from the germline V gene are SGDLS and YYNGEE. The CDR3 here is CASSVGEGLYEQYF. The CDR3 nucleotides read TGTGCCAGCAGCGTAGGGGAGGGGCTCTACGAGCAGTACTTC.

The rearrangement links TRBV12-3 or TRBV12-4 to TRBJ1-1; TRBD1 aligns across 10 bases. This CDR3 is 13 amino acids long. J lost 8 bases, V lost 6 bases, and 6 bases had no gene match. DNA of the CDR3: TGTGCCAGCAGCCCGGACAGGGGGTCCGAAGCTTTCTTT. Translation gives CASSPDRGSEAFF.

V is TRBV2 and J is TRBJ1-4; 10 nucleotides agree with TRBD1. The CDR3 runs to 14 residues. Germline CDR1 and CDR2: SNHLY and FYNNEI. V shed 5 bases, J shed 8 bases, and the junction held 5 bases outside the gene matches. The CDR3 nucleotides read TGTGCCAGCAGTCGGACAGGGGGAAGGGAAAAACTGTTTTTT. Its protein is CASSRTGGREKLFF.

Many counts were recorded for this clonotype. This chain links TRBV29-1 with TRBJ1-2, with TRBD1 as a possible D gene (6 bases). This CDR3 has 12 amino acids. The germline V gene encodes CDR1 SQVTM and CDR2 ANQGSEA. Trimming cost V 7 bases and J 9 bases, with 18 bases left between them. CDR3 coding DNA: TGCAGCGCCGGCGACGGCGGGACAAGCTACACCTTC. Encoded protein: CSAGDGGTSYTF.

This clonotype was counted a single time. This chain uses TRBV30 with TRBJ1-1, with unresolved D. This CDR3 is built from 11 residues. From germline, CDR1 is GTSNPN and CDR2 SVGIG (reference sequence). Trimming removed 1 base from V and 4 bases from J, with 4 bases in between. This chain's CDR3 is CAWSGSTEAFF. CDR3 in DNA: TGTGCCTGGAGTGGGAGCACTGAAGCTTTCTTT.

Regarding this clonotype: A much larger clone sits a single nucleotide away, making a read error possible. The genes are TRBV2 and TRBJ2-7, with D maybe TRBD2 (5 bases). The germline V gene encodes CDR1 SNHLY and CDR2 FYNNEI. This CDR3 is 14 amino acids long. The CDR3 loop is CASSPLARSYEQCF. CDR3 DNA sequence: TGTGCCAGCAGCCCCTTAGCGCGATCCTACGAGCAGTGCTTC. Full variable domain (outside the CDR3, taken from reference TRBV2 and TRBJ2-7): EPEVTQTPSHQVTQMGQEVILRCVPISNHLYFYWYRQILGQKVEFLVSFYNNEISEKSEIFDDQFSVERPDGSNFTLKIRSTKLEDSAMYFCASSPLARSYEQCFGPGTRLTVT.

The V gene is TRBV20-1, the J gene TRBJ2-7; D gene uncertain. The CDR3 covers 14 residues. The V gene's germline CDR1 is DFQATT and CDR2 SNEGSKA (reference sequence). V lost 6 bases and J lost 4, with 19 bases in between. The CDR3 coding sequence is TGCAGTGCATTTCCAAGATCGTTCCCTTACGAGCAGTACTTC. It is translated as CSAFPRSFPYEQYF.

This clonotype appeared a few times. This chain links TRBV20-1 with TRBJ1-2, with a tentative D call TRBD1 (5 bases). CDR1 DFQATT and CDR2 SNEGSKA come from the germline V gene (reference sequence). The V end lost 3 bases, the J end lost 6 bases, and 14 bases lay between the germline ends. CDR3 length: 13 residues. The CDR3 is CSARTGVYNGYTF. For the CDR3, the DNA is TGCAGTGCTAGGACGGGGGTATACAATGGCTACACCTTC.

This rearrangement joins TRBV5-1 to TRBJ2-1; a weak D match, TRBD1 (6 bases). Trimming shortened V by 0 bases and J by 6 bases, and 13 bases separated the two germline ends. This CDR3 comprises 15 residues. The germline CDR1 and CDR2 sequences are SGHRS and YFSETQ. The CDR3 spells CASSLDRVDGNEQFF. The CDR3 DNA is TGCGCCAGCAGCTTGGACAGGGTAGATGGCAATGAGCAGTTCTTC. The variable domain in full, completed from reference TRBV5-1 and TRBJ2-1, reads KAGVTQTPRYLIKTRGQQVTLSCSPISGHRSVSWYQQTPGQGLQFLFEYFSETQRNKGNFPGRFSGRQFSNSRSEMNVSTLELGDSALYLCASSLDRVDGNEQFFGPGTRLTVL.

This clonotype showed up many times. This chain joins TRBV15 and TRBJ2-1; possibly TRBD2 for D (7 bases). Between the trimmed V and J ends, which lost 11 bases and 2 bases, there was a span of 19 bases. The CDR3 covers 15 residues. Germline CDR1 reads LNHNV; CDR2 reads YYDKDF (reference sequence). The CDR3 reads CARREGDRPYNEQFF. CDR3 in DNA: TGTGCCCGTAGGGAGGGGGACCGCCCCTACAATGAGCAGTTCTTC.

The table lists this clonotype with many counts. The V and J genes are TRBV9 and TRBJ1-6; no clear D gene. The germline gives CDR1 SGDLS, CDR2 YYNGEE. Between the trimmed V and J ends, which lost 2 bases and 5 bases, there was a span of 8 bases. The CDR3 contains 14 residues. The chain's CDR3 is CASSVSENNSPLHF. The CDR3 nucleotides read TGTGCCAGCAGCGTTTCAGAGAATAATTCACCCCTCCACTTT. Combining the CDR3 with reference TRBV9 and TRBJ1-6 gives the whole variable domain DSGVTQTPKHLITATGQRVTLRCSPRSGDLSVYWYQQSLDQGLQFLIQYYNGEERAKGNILERFSAQQFPDLHSELNLSSLELGDSALYFCASSVSENNSPLHFGNGTRLTVT.

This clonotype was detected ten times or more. In nucleotides, the CDR3 is TGTGCCAGTAGTTTGGATAGGGCGGGGACGAGGCACACCTTC. Its translation: CASSLDRAGTRHTF. The gene calls are TRBV19 and TRBJ1-2; D is possibly TRBD1 (5 bases). The CDR3 runs to 14 residues. The germline CDR1 and CDR2 sequences are LNHDA and SQIVND (reference sequence). Trimming removed 5 bases from V and 12 bases from J, with 22 bases in between.

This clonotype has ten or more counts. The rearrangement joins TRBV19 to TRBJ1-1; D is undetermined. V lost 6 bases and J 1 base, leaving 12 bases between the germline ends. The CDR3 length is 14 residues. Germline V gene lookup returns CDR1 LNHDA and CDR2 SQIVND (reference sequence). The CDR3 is CASSPSDKNTEAFF. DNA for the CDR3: TGTGCCAGTAGCCCCTCCGACAAGAACACTGAAGCTTTCTTT.